Each of the 21 T cell receptor beta chains below was sequenced from the same sample in a study of blood T cell repertoires in COVID-19 (dated by TCRdb to the early 2020s). The method behind the library was the immunoSEQ multiplex PCR assay. The table comes from immuneACCESS by way of TCRdb, which keeps in-frame sequences with V and J called. Part of the clones is missing from these tables; in studies checked, under half for an unresolved V gene and the rest for unknown reasons. This sample holds fewer than 350,000 clones; approximately 81% were observed only once. Jointly, the top ten make up roughly 2.9% of the sample. The material sequenced was peripheral blood. The receptors were sampled from a woman in her fifties or sixties with active or convalescent COVID-19.

V is TRBV6-2 or TRBV6-3 and J is TRBJ1-5; D perhaps matches TRBD1 (6 bases). This CDR3 comprises 15 residues. The germline gives CDR1 MNHEY, CDR2 SVGEGT. The germline V and J ends were trimmed by 6 bases and 3 bases, with 15 bases remaining between them. This CDR3 reads CASSSAGAPNQPQHF. For the CDR3, the DNA is TGTGCCAGCAGCTCCGCGGGGGCCCCCAATCAGCCCCAGCATTTT.

This sequence joins TRBV11-2 and TRBJ1-2, with 7 bases that match TRBD1. The germline CDR1 and CDR2 sequences are SGHAT and FQNNGV. Trimming removed 5 bases from V and 8 bases from J; junction bases left unmatched: 5. The CDR3 sequence is 12 residues long. The CDR3 region is CASSGRGEGYTF. The CDR3 bases are TGTGCCAGCAGCGGCAGGGGGGAAGGCTACACCTTC.

The V gene is TRBV19, the J gene TRBJ1-4; tentatively, D is TRBD1 (6 bases). Germline loops: CDR1 LNHDA, CDR2 SQIVND (reference sequence). The V gene lost 5 bases and the J gene lost 8 bases, with 18 bases spanning the gap. This CDR3 is 15 amino acids long. The CDR3 here is CASSRIRGRNEKLFF. The CDR3 DNA is TGTGCCAGTAGTCGCATCAGGGGTCGTAACGAAAAACTGTTTTTT.

This clone came up a few times. This chain uses TRBV19 with TRBJ2-7, with D tentatively TRBD2 (6 bases). Trimming cost V 5 bases and J 0 bases, with 11 bases left between them. The CDR3 extends over 14 amino acids. Germline CDR1 LNHDA, CDR2 SQIVND (reference sequence). For the CDR3, the DNA is TGTGCCAGTAGTCGTCGGGGGAGCTCCTACGAGCAGTACTTC. Amino acid sequence: CASSRRGSSYEQYF. The full variable domain, completed using reference TRBV19 and TRBJ2-7, is DGGITQSPKYLFRKEGQNVTLSCEQNLNHDAMYWYRQDPGQGLRLIYYSQIVNDFQKGDIAEGYSVSREKKESFPLTVTSAQKNPTAFYLCASSRRGSSYEQYFGPGTRLTVT.

This chain connects TRBV5-4 to TRBJ2-5; D not resolved. The CDR3 spans 13 residues. CDR1 SGHNT and CDR2 YYREEE come from the germline V gene (reference sequence). V was shortened by 0 bases and J by 3 bases, with 6 bases between the two germline ends. CDR3 amino acids: CASSLVAEETQYF. Written as DNA, the CDR3 is TGTGCCAGCAGCTTGGTAGCAGAAGAGACCCAGTACTTC.

The chain joins TRBV27 to TRBJ1-5; D gene ambiguous. Germline V gene lookup returns CDR1 MNHEY and CDR2 SMNVEV (reference sequence). This CDR3 is 15 amino acids long. The ends were cut back, 4 bases at V and 1 base at J, with 11 bases in the middle. CDR3 DNA: TGTGCCAGCAGTTCCTCCGACACAAGCAATCAGCCCCAGCATTTT. Protein product: CASSSSDTSNQPQHF.

V gene TRBV7-9 combines with J gene TRBJ2-7; no clear D gene. In germline, CDR1 is SEHNR, CDR2 FQNEAQ (reference sequence). V lost 5 bases and J 1 base, leaving 9 bases between the germline ends. CDR3 size: 13 residues. CDR3: CASSGELSYEQYF. The CDR3 coding sequence is TGTGCCAGCAGCGGAGAGCTGTCCTACGAGCAGTACTTC. Filled out from reference TRBV7-9 and TRBJ2-7, the complete variable domain reads DTGVSQNPRHKITKRGQNVTFRCDPISEHNRLYWYRQTLGQGPEFLTYFQNEAQLEKSRLLSDRFSAERPKGSFSTLEIQRTEQGDSAMYLCASSGELSYEQYFGPGTRLTVT.

CDR3 region: CASSDYRDFAGNTIYF. The CDR3 coding sequence is TGCGCCAGCAGTGACTACAGGGATTTTGCTGGAAACACCATATATTTT. This chain links TRBV10-1 with TRBJ1-3; TRBD1 might be the D (6 bases). V was trimmed by 3 bases and J by 2 bases, leaving 14 bases between them. This CDR3 spans 16 amino acids. Germline-derived CDR1 and CDR2 are WNHNN and SYGVQD (reference sequence).

The rearrangement joins TRBV6-1 to TRBJ1-5; the D is unclear. The ends were cut back, 0 bases at V and 5 bases at J, with 8 bases in the middle. The CDR3 consists of 14 residues. Germline lookup yields CDR1 MNHNS and CDR2 SASEGT. DNA of the CDR3: TGTGCCAGCAGTGAAGCCGACCGGGATCAGCCCCAGCATTTT. Translating it yields CASSEADRDQPQHF.

This sequence joins TRBV19 and TRBJ2-3, with 9 bases fitting TRBD1. The CDR3 is 15 residues long. Trimming cost V 5 bases and J 2 bases; bases outside gene matches: 5. CDR1 is LNHDA and CDR2 is SQIVND in the germline V gene (reference sequence). The CDR3 loop is CASSGRDRDTDTQYF. The CDR3 region has the DNA TGTGCCAGTAGTGGCCGGGACAGGGACACAGATACGCAGTATTTT.

This chain links TRBV5-1 with TRBJ2-3; TRBD2 matches 10 bases. Germline CDR1 and CDR2: SGHRS and YFSETQ. The ends lost 0 bases at V and 2 bases at J; junction bases unmatched: 3. CDR3 size: 16 residues. The chain's CDR3 is CASSLDLAGATDTQYF. Written as DNA, the CDR3 is TGCGCCAGCAGCTTGGACCTAGCGGGGGCCACAGATACGCAGTATTTT.

This clone was seen a single time. The gene calls are TRBV7-2 and TRBJ2-5; 7 bases map to TRBD2. The CDR3 loop spans 15 amino acids. Germline CDR1 reads SGHTA; CDR2 reads FQGNSA. J lost 5 bases, V lost 0 bases, and 6 bases had no gene match. For the CDR3, the DNA is TGTGCCAGCAGCTTAGCCAGCGGGGACCTGGAGACCCAGTACTTC. Its protein is CASSLASGDLETQYF.

V gene TRBV2 combines with J gene TRBJ2-7, with a tentative D call TRBD2 (6 bases). Trimming took off 7 bases at V and 0 bases at J, with 16 bases between the two ends. This CDR3 contains 15 residues. CDR1 SNHLY and CDR2 FYNNEI come from the germline V gene. CDR3 in amino acids: CASIDPGRISYEQYF. Written as DNA, the CDR3 is TGTGCCAGCATCGACCCAGGGAGGATCTCCTACGAGCAGTACTTC.

The chain combines TRBV5-4 with TRBJ1-1, with TRBD1 matching over 7 bases. Germline-derived CDR1 and CDR2 are SGHNT and YYREEE (reference sequence). This CDR3 comprises 17 residues. V shed 1 base and J 1 base; nucleotides not matched to a gene: 10. DNA of the CDR3: TGTGCCAGCAGCTTGTCCACAGGGGAGGTGCGGAACACTGAAGCTTTCTTT. Translating gives CASSLSTGEVRNTEAFF.

The chain combines TRBV5-4 with TRBJ1-1; 7 bases align to TRBD1. The V gene end was trimmed by 4 bases and the J gene end by 3 bases; junction bases not matched to a gene: 9. This CDR3 is 15 amino acids long. Germline values: CDR1 SGHNT, CDR2 YYREEE (reference sequence). The CDR3 loop is CASSPRQGEDTEAFF. As DNA, the CDR3 is TGTGCCAGCAGCCCCCGACAGGGAGAGGACACTGAAGCTTTCTTT.

V usage is TRBV6-5 and J usage is TRBJ1-1; 11 bases line up with TRBD1. Germline-derived CDR1 and CDR2 are MNHEY and SVGAGI. This CDR3 is built from 14 residues. The J segment lost 6 bases and the V segment lost 7 bases, leaving 7 bases of the junction unmatched. The CDR3 DNA is TGTGCCAGCAACCGGGACAGGGGGAGCGCTGAAGCTTTCTTT. It yields the protein CASNRDRGSAEAFF.

This rearrangement joins TRBV6-1 to TRBJ1-5, with a possible D match to TRBD1 (5 bases). V was clipped by 2 bases and J by 5 bases, with 13 bases between them. The CDR3 totals 15 residues. Germline V lookup: CDR1 MNHNS, CDR2 SASEGT. The CDR3, as DNA: TGTGCCAGCAGTGAACCGTGGGGGGTCCATCAGCCCCAGCATTTT. Translated: CASSEPWGVHQPQHF.

V and J are TRBV3-1 (or the pseudogene TRBV3-2) and TRBJ1-1; 7 bases are shared with TRBD1. The junction had 6 bases not matched to a gene; V was cut back by 0 bases and J by 2 bases. From germline, CDR1 is LGHDT and CDR2 YNNKEL (reference sequence). The CDR3 runs 16 residues. The CDR3 reads CASSQDRGATNTEAFF. CDR3 DNA: TGTGCCAGCAGCCAAGACAGGGGGGCGACCAACACTGAAGCTTTCTTT.

The chain links TRBV6-2 or TRBV6-3 to TRBJ2-1, with a possible D match to TRBD2 (6 bases). CDR3 length: 16 amino acids. Trimming removed 2 bases from V and 0 bases from J, with 11 bases in between. Germline CDR1 reads MNHEY; CDR2 reads SVGEGT. Written as DNA, the CDR3 is TGTGCCAGCAGTTACGTTGCGGGGTCCTCCTACAATGAGCAGTTCTTC. This translates into CASSYVAGSSYNEQFF.

The chain recombines TRBV19 with TRBJ1-4, with a tentative D call TRBD1 (5 bases). Germline values: CDR1 LNHDA, CDR2 SQIVND (reference sequence). Trimming stripped 7 bases from V and 7 bases from J, with 13 bases between. The CDR3 is 13 residues long. In DNA form, the CDR3 reads TGTGCCAGTAACGGGGGACGGGGTGAAAAACTGTTTTTT. It yields the protein CASNGGRGEKLFF.

This clone was recorded a few times. The chain links TRBV30 to TRBJ2-1, with 10 bases lining up with TRBD2. The CDR3 is 15 residues long. The ends lost 4 bases at V and 9 bases at J; junction bases unmatched: 12. The germline V gene has CDR1 GTSNPN and CDR2 SVGIG (reference sequence). The DNA of the CDR3 is TGTGCCTGGAAAGGCTCGAGCGGGGGGGCAGGTGAGCAGTTCTTC. Translating it yields CAWKGSSGGAGEQFF.